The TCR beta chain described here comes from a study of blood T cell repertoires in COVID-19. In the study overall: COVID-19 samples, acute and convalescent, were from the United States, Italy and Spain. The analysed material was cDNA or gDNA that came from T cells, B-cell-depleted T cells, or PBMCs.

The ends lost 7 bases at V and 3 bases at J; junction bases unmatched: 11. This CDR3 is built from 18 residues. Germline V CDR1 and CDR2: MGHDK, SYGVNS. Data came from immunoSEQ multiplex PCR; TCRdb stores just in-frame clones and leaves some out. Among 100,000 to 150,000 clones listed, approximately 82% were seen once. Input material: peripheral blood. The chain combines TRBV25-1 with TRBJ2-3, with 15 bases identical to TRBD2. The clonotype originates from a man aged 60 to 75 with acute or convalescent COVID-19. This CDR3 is CASTEYSGTSGRTDTQYF. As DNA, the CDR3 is TGTGCCAGCACAGAGTACTCCGGGACTAGCGGGAGGACAGATACGCAGTATTTT.